The clone carrying this T cell receptor beta chain has just a few counts. The target antigen is unknown. The data stem from a study of blood T cells in healthy people across ages. Study-wide points: Measured against age, TCR beta diversity per million T cells decreased in a roughly linear manner.

Each sample gave at least 7 million isolated PBMCs. It was with a sample-barcoded 5' primer and a J-beta primer mix that a second PCR of about 6 to 12 cycles was run. Through a template-switch adaptor with 12 random nucleotides, each cDNA molecule received a tag. TCRdb reanalysed the 5' RACE reads using MiXCR and keeps one entry per CDR3 protein. The repertoire holds about 1,400,000 distinct CDR3 sequences, with around two fifths as singletons. Germline-derived CDR1 and CDR2 are SNHLY and FYNNEI. The J segment lost 4 bases and the V segment lost 6 bases, leaving 11 bases of the junction unmatched. There are 16 residues in the CDR3.

This TCR came from a woman aged 18-29 years in good health. The sequencing input was blood. This chain joins TRBV2 and TRBJ2-3, with TRBD1 matching 9 bases. CDR3 DNA sequence: TGTGCCAGCAGGAGGGGGGTCGGACAGGGGCCAGATACGCAGTATTTT. Its translation is CASRRGVGQGPDTQYF.